One sample yielded the 30 T cell receptor beta chains listed below, sequenced in a study of CD8 T cells in Susac syndrome. An input of roughly 0.5 to 1 ug of RNA was subjected to reverse transcription using random hexamers. MiXCR, applied by TCRdb to the immunoSEQ multiplex PCR reads, yields one record per CDR3 protein. The table includes roughly 250,000 distinct CDR3 sequences, around 96% detected once. The source material was CD4+ T cells from PBMCs. The origin of the receptors is a human donor with Susac syndrome.

The rearrangement links TRBV18 to TRBJ2-7; D might be TRBD2 (6 bases). The V and J ends lost 3 bases and 4 bases respectively, with 16 bases between them. CDR3 size: 15 residues. Germline CDR1 KGHSH, CDR2 LQKENI. CDR3 region: CASSPQNSGLYEQYF. In DNA form, the CDR3 reads TGTGCCAGCTCACCCCAGAACAGCGGGCTTTACGAGCAGTACTTC.

The V gene is TRBV30, the J gene TRBJ1-5; TRBD1 is a possible D gene (5 bases). V dropped 2 bases and J dropped 7 bases, with 18 bases sitting between them. CDR3 length equals 15 residues. Germline assignment: CDR1 GTSNPN and CDR2 SVGIG (reference sequence). Here the CDR3 DNA reads TGTGCCTGGAGTACGGAGGGGCCTTGGGCACAGCCCCAGCATTTT. Its protein product is CAWSTEGPWAQPQHF.

This clonotype was detected only once. This sequence joins TRBV6-4 and TRBJ2-1; no clear D. Germline loops: CDR1 MRHNA, CDR2 SNTAGT. This CDR3 region has 13 residues. The V gene lost 4 bases and the J gene lost 8 bases, with 12 bases spanning the gap. The CDR3 spells CASSVNGRDEQFF. In DNA, the CDR3 is TGTGCCAGCAGTGTGAACGGGCGCGATGAGCAGTTCTTC.

The rearrangement links TRBV6-2 or TRBV6-3 to TRBJ2-7; weak D call: TRBD1 (6 bases). The CDR3 extends over 15 amino acids. V lost 3 bases to trimming and J lost 4 bases, with 16 bases between them. Germline CDR1 MNHEY, CDR2 SVGEGT. In DNA, the CDR3 is TGTGCCAGCAGTTATCCACAGGGTGGAGGATACGAGCAGTACTTC. It translates to CASSYPQGGGYEQYF.

The sample holds one count of this clonotype. The rearrangement links TRBV7-9 to TRBJ1-1; no definite D call. This CDR3 has 14 amino acids. CDR1 SEHNR and CDR2 FQNEAQ come from the germline V gene (reference sequence). The V gene lost 2 bases and the J gene lost 3 bases, with 10 bases spanning the gap. CDR3 region: CASSLMEWDTEAFF. The DNA of the CDR3 is TGTGCCAGCAGCTTAATGGAATGGGACACTGAAGCTTTCTTT.

The chain combines TRBV3-1 with TRBJ2-2; 8 bases are shared with TRBD1. This CDR3 contains 15 residues. V shed 6 bases and J 5 bases; nucleotides not matched to a gene: 8. The V gene's germline CDR1 is LGHDT and CDR2 YNNKEL (reference sequence). The CDR3 protein is CASRKGRGLTGELFF. The CDR3 DNA reads TGTGCCAGCAGGAAGGGCAGGGGGCTTACCGGGGAGCTGTTTTTT. The entire variable domain, with the rest obtained from reference TRBV3-1 and TRBJ2-2, is as follows: DTAVSQTPKYLVTQMGNDKSIKCEQNLGHDTMYWYKQDSKKFLKIMFSYNNKELIINETVPNRFSPKSPDKAHLNLHINSLELGDSAVYFCASRKGRGLTGELFFGEGSRLTVL.

This sequence joins TRBV11-3 and TRBJ2-2; TRBD1 matches at 11 bases. Per germline, CDR1 SGHNT and CDR2 YENEEA. V was pared by 6 bases and J by 6 bases, with 6 bases of the junction left unmatched. CDR3 length: 15 amino acids. CDR3 coding DNA: TGTGCCAGCAGGACCCGGGACAGGGGGTCCGGGGAGCTGTTTTTT. Translated: CASRTRDRGSGELFF.

The chain is built from TRBV28 and TRBJ2-1; 9 bases are shared with TRBD2. After removal of 7 bases from V and 6 bases from J, the junction contained 7 bases not matched to a gene. The CDR3 spans 14 residues. The germline V gene encodes CDR1 MDHEN and CDR2 SYDVKM. The CDR3 loop reads CASNPREGRNEQFF. CDR3 bases: TGTGCCAGCAACCCGCGGGAGGGCCGCAATGAGCAGTTCTTC. Filled out from reference TRBV28 and TRBJ2-1, the complete variable domain reads DVKVTQSSRYLVKRTGEKVFLECVQDMDHENMFWYRQDPGLGLRLIYFSYDVKMKEKGDIPEGYSVSREKKERFSLILESASTNQTSMYLCASNPREGRNEQFFGPGTRLTVL.

This rearrangement joins TRBV29-1 to TRBJ2-7; 7 nucleotides line up with TRBD1. CDR1 and CDR2 (germline): SQVTM, ANQGSEA. J was trimmed by 4 bases and V by 6 bases; bases with no gene match: 9. The length of the CDR3 is 13 residues. In DNA form, the CDR3 reads TGCAGCGTCTCGGGACAGACGTCTTACGAGCAGTACTTC. Amino acids: CSVSGQTSYEQYF.

This clonotype was detected only once. The chain employs TRBV6-6 and TRBJ2-3; 7 nucleotides match TRBD1. The V segment lost 6 bases and the J segment 7 bases; nucleotides outside the gene matches: 10. CDR1 and CDR2 (germline): MNHNY, SVGAGI (reference sequence). The CDR3 is 14 amino acids. The CDR3 bases are TGTGCCAGCAGCAACAGGGGTGGGGTGAATACGCAGTATTTT. Translation gives CASSNRGGVNTQYF.

The V call is TRBV6-5, the J call TRBJ2-6; D unresolved. V lost 7 bases and J 2 bases, leaving 6 bases between the germline ends. Looked up from germline, CDR1 is MNHEY and CDR2 is SVGAGI. The CDR3 loop spans 13 amino acids. DNA for the CDR3: TGTGCCAGCACCCCTACTGGGGCCAACGTCCTGACTTTC. Translating gives CASTPTGANVLTF.

The V and J genes are TRBV27 and TRBJ1-5; D might be TRBD1 (5 bases). The CDR3 has 11 residues. Germline V gene data show CDR1 as MNHEY and CDR2 as SMNVEV (reference sequence). V gave up 7 bases and J gave up 7 bases, with 8 bases separating them. CDR3 protein: CASTGGQPQHF. Here the CDR3 DNA reads TGTGCCAGCACCGGGGGACAGCCCCAGCATTTT.

In DNA, the CDR3 is TGCAGTGCTAGAAAGGACACCTATGGCTACACCTTC. Translated: CSARKDTYGYTF. The J gene is TRBJ1-2, the V gene TRBV20-1, with D possibly matching TRBD1 (5 bases). Germline V gives CDR1 DFQATT, CDR2 SNEGSKA (reference sequence). Between the trimmed V and J ends, which lost 2 bases and 4 bases, there was a span of 8 bases. This CDR3 is 12 amino acids long.

The chain uses TRBV4-1 and TRBJ1-5; D remains ambiguous. Trimming cost V 0 bases and J 0 bases, with 12 bases left between them. The CDR3 length is 17 residues. Germline-derived CDR1 and CDR2 are MGHRA and YSYEKL. CDR3 in DNA: TGCGCCAGCAGCCAAGAGGTCCCGAGACGTAGCAATCAGCCCCAGCATTTT. Translating gives CASSQEVPRRSNQPQHF.

This clonotype was recorded only once. The rearrangement joins TRBV7-3 to TRBJ1-1; D is ambiguous. Trimming cost V 5 bases and J 0 bases, with 7 bases left between them. CDR3 size: 13 residues. Germline V gene lookup returns CDR1 SGHTA and CDR2 FQGTGA. CDR3 nucleotide sequence: TGTGCCAGCAGCCCCGTAATGAACACTGAAGCTTTCTTT. Translated: CASSPVMNTEAFF.

The chain joins TRBV29-1 to TRBJ2-7; D not certain. Per the germline V gene, CDR1 is SQVTM and CDR2 is ANQGSEA. This CDR3 comprises 12 residues. The germline V and J ends were trimmed by 4 bases and 2 bases, with 9 bases remaining between them. CDR3 region: CSVGRSAYEQYF. For the CDR3, the DNA is TGCAGCGTTGGTCGGAGCGCCTACGAGCAGTACTTC.

The CDR3 spells CASSSRDGTDTQYF. The CDR3 DNA follows: TGTGCCAGCAGTTCCAGGGATGGGACAGATACGCAGTATTTT. The V call is TRBV25-1, the J call TRBJ2-3; tentatively, D is TRBD1 (5 bases). CDR1 and CDR2 from the germline V gene are MGHDK and SYGVNS. This CDR3 contains 14 residues. V shed 5 bases and J shed 3 bases, with 12 bases lying between them.

The chain combines TRBV7-8 with TRBJ2-1; 9 positions agree with TRBD2. Germline V gene data show CDR1 as SGHVS and CDR2 as FQNEAQ. The CDR3 has 13 residues. After removal of 2 bases from V and 15 bases from J, the junction contained 8 bases not matched to a gene. CDR3 coding DNA: TGTGCCAGCAGCTTAAGGTTAGCGGGAGACCTGTTCTTC. This encodes CASSLRLAGDLFF.

V is TRBV5-1 and J is TRBJ2-2; D call uncertain. This CDR3 is 14 amino acids long. The V gene's germline CDR1 is SGHRS and CDR2 YFSETQ. The V and J ends lost 4 bases and 7 bases respectively, with 14 bases between them. CDR3 nucleotides: TGCGCCAGCAGCCCTACGGACCCAGTCGGGGAGCTGTTTTTT. Amino acids: CASSPTDPVGELFF.

The rearrangement joins TRBV20-1 to TRBJ1-2; 9 bases line up with TRBD1. The CDR3 spans 16 residues. The junction had 14 bases not matched to a gene; V was cut back by 1 base and J by 8 bases. Germline V gives CDR1 DFQATT, CDR2 SNEGSKA (reference sequence). The CDR3 reads CSARANQGQGINGYTF. CDR3 in DNA: TGCAGTGCTAGAGCGAACCAGGGACAGGGCATTAACGGCTACACCTTC.

The chain joins TRBV20-1 to TRBJ2-7, with D perhaps TRBD2 (8 bases). The CDR3 consists of 15 residues. V shed 6 bases and J shed 3 bases, with 21 bases lying between them. CDR1 DFQATT and CDR2 SNEGSKA come from the germline V gene (reference sequence). CDR3 residues: CSAGGVGTDNYEQYF. The DNA for the CDR3 is TGCAGTGCCGGGGGGGTGGGGACAGATAACTACGAGCAGTACTTC.

J is TRBJ1-2 and V is TRBV27, with D possibly matching TRBD1 (5 bases). Per the germline V gene, CDR1 is MNHEY and CDR2 is SMNVEV (reference sequence). CDR3 length: 13 amino acids. Between the trimmed V and J ends, which lost 2 bases and 3 bases, there was a span of 7 bases. In nucleotides, the CDR3 is TGTGCCAGCAGTTTAGAGGGGCACTATGGCTACACCTTC. It specifies CASSLEGHYGYTF.

The genes are TRBV12-3 or TRBV12-4 and TRBJ1-2; maybe TRBD1 (5 bases). The CDR3 contains 14 residues. V was cut by 5 bases and J by 0 bases, with 10 bases left in between. CDR3 amino acids: CASSETAANYGYTF. In nucleotides, the CDR3 is TGTGCCAGCAGTGAGACAGCCGCTAACTATGGCTACACCTTC.

The rearrangement joins TRBV5-6 to TRBJ1-5; 7 bases agree with TRBD1. Per germline, CDR1 SGHDT and CDR2 YYEEEE. V lost 0 bases, J lost 2 bases, and 5 bases stayed unmatched. The CDR3 is made up of 16 amino acids. The CDR3 protein is CASSLVGGKGNQPQHF. CDR3 DNA sequence: TGTGCCAGCAGCTTGGTAGGGGGCAAGGGCAATCAGCCCCAGCATTTT.

The CDR3 reads CASSEGDFSYEQYF. The CDR3 DNA is TGTGCCAGCTCCGAAGGGGATTTCTCCTACGAGCAGTACTTC. The chain employs TRBV7-9 and TRBJ2-7; D is possibly TRBD1 (5 bases). The V gene's germline CDR1 is SEHNR and CDR2 FQNEAQ (reference sequence). V was pared by 8 bases and J by 0 bases, with 14 bases between. This CDR3 has 14 amino acids. Using reference TRBV7-9 and TRBJ2-7 for the parts outside the CDR3, the full variable domain is DTGVSQNPRHKITKRGQNVTFRCDPISEHNRLYWYRQTLGQGPEFLTYFQNEAQLEKSRLLSDRFSAERPKGSFSTLEIQRTEQGDSAMYLCASSEGDFSYEQYFGPGTRLTVT.

The chain recombines TRBV9 with TRBJ2-2, with TRBD2 identical over 12 bases. V gave up 4 bases and J gave up 6 bases; unmatched junction bases: 13. Germline V gene sequence: CDR1 SGDLS, CDR2 YYNGEE. The CDR3 runs to 18 residues. The CDR3 loop is CASSFGGLAGQRSGELFF. The CDR3 bases are TGTGCCAGCAGCTTCGGAGGACTAGCGGGGCAGAGGTCCGGGGAGCTGTTTTTT.

The V call is TRBV5-1, the J call TRBJ2-5; tentatively, D is TRBD1 (6 bases). V was clipped by 3 bases and J by 7 bases, with 13 bases between them. CDR3 length equals 13 residues. Germline V lookup: CDR1 SGHRS, CDR2 YFSETQ. CDR3 residues: CASSYDIGGTQYF. The CDR3 bases are TGCGCCAGCAGCTACGACATAGGGGGGACCCAGTACTTC. Combining the CDR3 with reference TRBV5-1 and TRBJ2-5 gives the whole variable domain KAGVTQTPRYLIKTRGQQVTLSCSPISGHRSVSWYQQTPGQGLQFLFEYFSETQRNKGNFPGRFSGRQFSNSRSEMNVSTLELGDSALYLCASSYDIGGTQYFGPGTRLLVL.

The chain links TRBV27 to TRBJ1-5; possible D gene TRBD1, 6 bases. The CDR3 sequence is 14 residues long. V was trimmed by 3 bases and J by 7 bases, leaving 13 bases between them. Germline lookup yields CDR1 MNHEY and CDR2 SMNVEV (reference sequence). The CDR3 sequence: CASSLVRGMQPQHF. DNA for the CDR3: TGTGCCAGCAGTTTGGTCAGGGGCATGCAGCCCCAGCATTTT.

This clonotype was observed once. V and J are TRBV9 and TRBJ2-2; D unresolved. In germline, CDR1 is SGDLS, CDR2 YYNGEE. The CDR3 covers 11 residues. V was trimmed by 0 bases and J by 10 bases, leaving 4 bases between them. DNA for the CDR3: TGTGCCAGCAGCGTAGGTCTGGAGCTGTTTTTT. This encodes CASSVGLELFF.

Here the CDR3 DNA reads TGTGCCAGCAGCTTACTCGGGACAGGCCGAGCCAAAAACATTCAGTACTTC. Its protein product is CASSLLGTGRAKNIQYF. The J gene is TRBJ2-4, the V gene TRBV11-1; TRBD1 agrees at 8 bases. The CDR3 length is 17 residues. V lost 2 bases and J lost 0; bases outside the gene matches: 6. Germline-derived CDR1 and CDR2 are SGHAT and FQDESV (reference sequence).